Listed below are T cell receptor beta chains from one sample, sequenced in a study of T cell responses to AZD1222 COVID-19 vaccine. Clones were read by immunoSEQ multiplex PCR, and TCRdb kept only the in-frame ones, dropping some. The table includes 150,000 to 200,000 clones, approximately 90% detected once. The sequencing here drew on peripheral blood, taken on day 0 of AZD1222 vaccination. The source is an adult in good health. Each CDR3 is given with its conserved first and last residue. D genes are given only for firm matches. Clone sizes are given selectively: once, few, many, or a class where the clone is expanded.

D gene | V gene | clone size | CDR3 protein
- | TRBV27 | - | CASSLTGKMNTEAFF
- | TRBV27 | - | CASSSGLGGGGDYGYTF
- | TRBV27 | - | CASSLEERNEQYF
- | TRBV6-4 | - | CASRGGPGVGGEAFF
- | TRBV3-1/TRBV3-2 | - | CASSHLVIMGDGSSYEQYF
- | TRBV5-1 | once | CASSLVGIVNTEAFF
TRBD1 | TRBV15 | - | CATSRKQGSYGYTF
TRBD2 | TRBV10-3 | once | CAISESGSGVTGELFF
- | TRBV11-1 | once | CASSLVAGSNEQYF
- | TRBV2 | - | CASSLGRRGAFF
- | TRBV19 | - | CASSRTLTGNTEAFF
- | TRBV29-1 | - | CSVQRGANEKLFF
- | TRBV7-9 | few | CASSSREMNTEAFF
- | TRBV5-4 | - | CASSLGSQGVNTEAFF
TRBD1 | TRBV4-3 | - | CASSRDGQGNTEAFF
- | TRBV7-2 | - | CASSLGAATGNTIYF
TRBD2 | TRBV6-1 | - | CASSEWVREVGEQFF
TRBD1 | TRBV27 | - | CASSLSIRQGNSPLHF
- | TRBV19 | - | CASRARGGYEQYF
- | TRBV27 | - | CASSLLGGYGYTF
- | TRBV4-3 | once | CASSQDTGADTQYF
- | TRBV7-2 | once | CASSPRRVGASNEKLFF
- | TRBV9 | once | CASSVEGVPYNEQFF
- | TRBV3-1/TRBV3-2 | - | CASSQGGKVGGFF
- | TRBV28 | - | CASSFGGLETQYF
TRBD1 | TRBV6-2/TRBV6-3 | - | CASSLTGVYEQYF
- | TRBV5-1 | - | CASSSDGVGGYTF
- | TRBV3-1/TRBV3-2 | once | CASSQETLFGYTF
- | TRBV12-3/TRBV12-4 | - | CASSSMGGYEQYF
TRBD2 | TRBV4-1 | - | CASSQDRRTSGGEYF
- | TRBV19 | - | CASSSGTDNTGELFF
- | TRBV27 | - | CASTRAGLISEQYF
- | TRBV19 | - | CASSRGMRMGQATEAFF
- | TRBV9 | - | CASSVVGGGGYTF
- | TRBV28 | once | CASSLGKRVIHEKLFF
- | TRBV6-2/TRBV6-3 | - | CASSGQTYEQYF
- | TRBV13 | - | CASSLGQTYSGNTIYF
TRBD2 | TRBV28 | once | CASSESGSSYEQYF
TRBD2 | TRBV28 | - | CASSPRTSGRGYEQYF
TRBD1 | TRBV7-8 | - | CASSIDRVDGGYTF
TRBD1 | TRBV9 | - | CASSAPTGTLETQYF
TRBD2 | TRBV28 | - | CASSRGGGTDTQYF
- | TRBV4-1 | - | CASSLDGSYEQYF
- | TRBV5-8 | - | CASSLQGNTEAFF
- | TRBV27 | - | CASSLSAGGELFF
- | TRBV18 | - | CASSPATTYNEQFF
TRBD1 | TRBV19 | - | CASGGVRTGAEKAFF
- | TRBV6-8 | - | CASSGPDTQYF
- | TRBV5-6 | - | CASSKTGLDQPQHF
TRBD1 | TRBV15 | few | CATSTRLTGGSYEQYF
- | TRBV28 | - | CASSHPPGLGDTEAFF
- | TRBV14 | - | CASSQVQNYEQYF
- | TRBV13 | - | CASSLGHRASEAFF
- | TRBV9 | - | CASSVRAIGANTEAFF
- | TRBV27 | - | CASSGGRGRNEKLFF